This section outlines one T cell receptor (beta chain) sequence together with its context. Its antigen specificity is not known. This entry belongs to a study of monozygotic twins with inflammatory bowel disease (dated by TCRdb to between 2017 and 2020). Background on the whole study: A total of approximately 28 monozygotic twin pairs were included in the full study, comprising nine German pairs (four IBD-concordant, five IBD-discordant) and 19 IBD-discordant Danish pairs. The search for disease-associated traits relied mainly on comparing IBD patients with their genetically identical healthy co-twins within discordant pairs. Each individual had, on average, about 151 000 unique TCRalpha sequences and 181 000 unique TCRbeta sequences available for analysis.

Preparation of the library involved 5' RACE. Preparation of each TCR library used approximately 4,000 ng of total RNA. cDNA was synthesized with SMARTScribe reverse transcriptase in eight separate reactions per sample. During cDNA synthesis, template switching was used to introduce unique molecular identifiers that contained a 6-nucleotide sample barcode. Amplification of TCRalpha and TCRbeta cDNA involved two nested PCRs of approximately 16 and 10 cycles, and each PCR was followed by bead purification. Before amplification, the cDNA was treated with uracil DNA-glycosylase and purified using the QIAquick PCR purification kit. In the second PCR, Illumina TruSeq-compatible adapters and sample-specific barcodes were added. TapeStation and Qubit were used to check library quality and concentration, and roughly 5.5 ng of each library was pooled. Pooled libraries were sequenced on an Illumina HiSeq2500 single-index Rapid Run with 2 x 100 bp reads and custom sequencing primers. The paper's data handling went like this. UMI-based consensus assembly with MiGEC version 1.2.6 was used to correct PCR and sequencing errors. MiXCR version 2.1.1 was used for V(D)J alignment, clonotype assembly and CDR3 extraction. To normalise gene usage, clonotype sharing and MAIT/NKT TCR abundance, the analysis used the top 1000, 10 000 and 20 000 clonotypes per sample. Diversity was computed as the inverse Simpson index with the vegan R package after downsampling to 27 000 UMIs. Paired Mann-Whitney U tests were applied to discordant twin pairs, and Benjamini-Hochberg correction was used for multiple testing. Through TCRdb reprocessing, the reads give one entry per CDR3 protein sequence; DNA is omitted. TCRdb assigned the V and J calls; the authors' analysis was not used. This sample's listing comprises approximately 150,000 distinct CDR3 sequences. Of the sample, less than 3% falls within the top ten clones.

From each donor, an approximately 2.5 ml peripheral blood sample was collected into PAXgene tubes and kept at -80 degrees C. Without any T cell sorting, total RNA was extracted from whole blood using the PAXgene blood miRNA kit on an automated QIAcube. Deep TCRalpha and TCRbeta repertoire profiling with unique molecular barcoding was performed on peripheral blood of monozygotic twin pairs concordant or discordant for inflammatory bowel disease. Smoking habits were recorded for all twin pairs, and each individual was classified as a current, former or never smoker. Study-wide conclusions, independent of this receptor: The results gave no support for a single strong signal or clonotype linked to IBD. Because patients were on differing immunosuppressive treatments, the repertoires may have picked up extra background noise and inter-individual variability. Repertoire similarity did not differ between concordant and discordant twins, possibly due to limited statistical power. TCRbeta repertoire diversity, by inverse Simpson index, was decreased in IBD patients compared with their healthy co-twins. Different T cell subtypes could not be distinguished in the analysis. IBD patients shared fewer clonotypes with other individuals than healthy twins did, most markedly in patients showing signs of disease activity.

Via the germline V gene, CDR1 is MNHNS and CDR2 SASEGT. Reading from cysteine to phenylalanine, the CDR3 counts 17 amino acids. The nucleotide record is missing. The clonotype originates from a human donor with ulcerative colitis or Crohn's disease, or a healthy co-twin of an affected twin (not recorded which). Sequencing was performed on blood. The chain is made from TRBV6-1 and TRBJ2-3; as DNA is missing, the TRBD2 call by TCRdb cannot be tested. The CDR3 protein: CASRTQTSGLAADTQYF.